This T cell receptor (beta chain) stems from a study of beta chain features in type 1 diabetes. About this clone itself: Other DNA sequences within the sample encode an identical CDR3.

All of the isolated RNA was reverse transcribed, so expressed TCRB transcripts were sequenced. Using immunoSEQ multiplex PCR, the repertoire was profiled, and TCRdb retains in-frame clones only, with some absent. The data show around 310,000 clones, approximately 11% seen once. After removal of 2 bases from V and 1 base from J, the junction contained 1 base not matched to a gene. CDR1 is SGHNT, CDR2 YYREEE, per germline (reference sequence). The length of the CDR3 is 14 residues. This clonotype originated in a woman in her 30s in good health. The sample was naive CD4+ T cells from blood. This chain connects TRBV5-4 to TRBJ2-5; TRBD1 aligns across 8 bases. The CDR3 region has the DNA TGTGCCAGCAGCTTAGGACAGGGCCAAGAGACCCAGTACTTC. Translating it yields CASSLGQGQETQYF.